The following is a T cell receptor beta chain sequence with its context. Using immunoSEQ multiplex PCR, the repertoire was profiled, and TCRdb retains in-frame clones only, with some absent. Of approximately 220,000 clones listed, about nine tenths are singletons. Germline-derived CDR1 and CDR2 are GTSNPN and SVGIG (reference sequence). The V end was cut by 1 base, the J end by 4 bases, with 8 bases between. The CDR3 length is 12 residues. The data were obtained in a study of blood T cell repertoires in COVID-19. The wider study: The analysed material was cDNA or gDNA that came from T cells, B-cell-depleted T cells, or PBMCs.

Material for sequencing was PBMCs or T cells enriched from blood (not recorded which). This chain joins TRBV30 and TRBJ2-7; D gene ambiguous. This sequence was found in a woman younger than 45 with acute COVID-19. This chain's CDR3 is CAWSESYYEQYF. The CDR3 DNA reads TGTGCCTGGAGTGAGAGCTATTACGAGCAGTACTTC.